One and the same sample provided the 22 T cell receptor beta chains below, sequenced in a study of neoadjuvant anti-PD-1 for oral cavity cancer. Assay used: immunoSEQ multiplex PCR; TCRdb lists only in-frame clones, some missing. Among about 9,800 clones listed, under 75% were seen once. Time point described: after neoadjuvant nivolumab, at surgical resection. The input for sequencing was PBMCs, taken after nivolumab (anti-PD-1) treatment. These receptors were collected from a person aged 40 to 85 with oral cavity squamous cell carcinoma.

The chain is built from TRBV6-5 and TRBJ1-2; the D gene is possibly TRBD1 (6 bases). This CDR3 region has 15 residues. Trimming cost V 5 bases and J 1 base, with 14 bases left between them. Germline CDR1 is MNHEY and CDR2 is SVGAGI. The CDR3 spells CASSPRTVINYGYTF. CDR3 DNA: TGTGCCAGCAGTCCTCGGACAGTTATTAACTATGGCTACACCTTC.

The chain recombines TRBV15 with TRBJ2-7; D gene ambiguous. Germline CDR1 reads LNHNV; CDR2 reads YYDKDF (reference sequence). V was shortened by 3 bases and J by 1 base, with 7 bases between the two germline ends. This CDR3 contains 13 residues. DNA for the CDR3: TGTGCCACCAGCAGGAGTGTATCCTACGAGCAGTACTTC. It codes for CATSRSVSYEQYF. The complete variable domain, with remaining parts taken from reference TRBV15 and TRBJ2-7, reads DAMVIQNPRYQVTQFGKPVTLSCSQTLNHNVMYWYQQKSSQAPKLLFHYYDKDFNNEADTPDNFQSRRPNTSFCFLDIRSPGLGDTAMYLCATSRSVSYEQYFGPGTRLTVT.

The V gene is TRBV6-5, the J gene TRBJ2-5; D might be TRBD1 (6 bases). Germline CDR1 reads MNHEY; CDR2 reads SVGAGI. This CDR3 is built from 13 residues. V was shortened by 6 bases and J by 2 bases, with 10 bases between the two germline ends. The CDR3 nucleotides are TGTGCCAGCAGACCTCAGGGGCAAGAGACCCAGTACTTC. Its protein product is CASRPQGQETQYF.

This chain links TRBV11-3 with TRBJ2-3; TRBD2 is a possible D gene (6 bases). The V and J ends lost 5 bases and 3 bases respectively, with 15 bases between them. The CDR3 length is 15 residues. CDR1 and CDR2 from the germline V gene are SGHNT and YENEEA. CDR3 protein: CASSIYGGVTDTQYF. The CDR3 nucleotides are TGTGCCAGCAGCATTTACGGGGGAGTGACAGATACGCAGTATTTT.

V gene TRBV7-2 combines with J gene TRBJ2-1, with 8 bases fitting TRBD2. The CDR3 is 16 amino acids. The germline V gene encodes CDR1 SGHTA and CDR2 FQGNSA. V was clipped by 1 base and J by 2 bases; unmatched bases: 4. The CDR3 sequence: CASSLVTSGPYNEQFF. Here the CDR3 DNA reads TGTGCCAGCAGCTTAGTTACTAGCGGCCCCTACAATGAGCAGTTCTTC.

The chain carries TRBV9 and TRBJ2-1; D may match TRBD1 or TRBD2 (5 bases each). Trimming removed 4 bases at V and 5 bases at J, with 13 bases between. Germline CDR1 SGDLS, CDR2 YYNGEE. CDR3 length equals 14 residues. The CDR3 DNA reads TGTGCCAGCAGCACAGGACTTGCAGACAATGAGCAGTTCTTC. Protein product: CASSTGLADNEQFF.

V and J are TRBV10-2 and TRBJ1-5, with TRBD1 matching 7 bases. Trimming at V came to 2 bases and at J to 1 base, leaving 8 bases not matched to a gene. Germline V gives CDR1 WSHSY, CDR2 SAAADI. This CDR3 contains 17 residues. CDR3 DNA sequence: TGCGCCAGCAGTGAGGGGAACAGGGGAGCGAGCAATCAGCCCCAGCATTTT. This sequence encodes CASSEGNRGASNQPQHF.

This clone turned up a few times. The V gene is TRBV10-2, the J gene TRBJ1-1; tentative D call: TRBD1 (6 bases). This CDR3 is 12 amino acids long. Germline CDR1 and CDR2: WSHSY and SAAADI. Trimming shortened V by 1 base and J by 11 bases, and 11 bases separated the two germline ends. The CDR3 here is CASSEWQGRAFF. The CDR3 nucleotides are TGCGCCAGCAGTGAGTGGCAGGGGAGGGCTTTCTTT.

The V call is TRBV18, the J call TRBJ1-2; 9 positions match TRBD1. The CDR3 has 14 amino acids. V shed 1 base and J 8 bases; nucleotides not matched to a gene: 5. Germline V gene lookup returns CDR1 KGHSH and CDR2 LQKENI. In DNA form, the CDR3 reads TGTGCCAGCTCACCACGTTTAACAGGGGGCGGCTACACCTTC. Protein: CASSPRLTGGGYTF. The entire variable domain, with the rest obtained from reference TRBV18 and TRBJ1-2, is as follows: NAGVMQNPRHLVRRRGQEARLRCSPMKGHSHVYWYRQLPEEGLKFMVYLQKENIIDESGMPKERFSAEFPKEGPSILRIQQVVRGDSAAYFCASSPRLTGGGYTFGSGTRLTVV.

This sequence joins TRBV5-4 and TRBJ2-7; maybe TRBD2 (5 bases). This CDR3 region has 15 residues. Trimming left V 0 bases short and J 2 bases short, with 12 bases between. Per the germline V gene, CDR1 is SGHNT and CDR2 is YYREEE (reference sequence). The CDR3 DNA sequence: TGTGCCAGCAGCTTGGAAGGACTGGATACCTACGAGCAGTACTTC. Its protein is CASSLEGLDTYEQYF.

The chain has TRBV29-1 and TRBJ1-2; possibly TRBD1 for D (6 bases). Germline loops: CDR1 SQVTM, CDR2 ANQGSEA. Trimming took off 0 bases at V and 8 bases at J, with 13 bases between the two ends. The CDR3 contains 13 residues. The CDR3 DNA reads as TGCAGCGTTGAAGATCAACAGGGTCGAGGCTACACCTTC. This translates into CSVEDQQGRGYTF. Looking up the rest from reference TRBV29-1 and TRBJ1-2 gives the full variable domain: SAVISQKPSRDICQRGTSLTIQCQVDSQVTMMFWYRQQPGQSLTLIATANQGSEATYESGFVIDKFPISRPNLTFSTLTVSNMSPEDSSIYLCSVEDQQGRGYTFGSGTRLTVV.

This chain joins TRBV2 and TRBJ2-1; D gene ambiguous. The V gene lost 3 bases and the J gene lost 8 bases, with 8 bases spanning the gap. The CDR3 totals 12 residues. The V gene's germline CDR1 is SNHLY and CDR2 FYNNEI. The CDR3 bases are TGTGCCAGCAGTGACTATAGCCATGAGCAGTTCTTC. Translating it yields CASSDYSHEQFF.

This chain joins TRBV28 and TRBJ2-3, with 8 bases matching TRBD2. With 6 bases clipped from V and 5 bases from J, the junction kept 13 bases outside the gene matches. Germline V gene data show CDR1 as MDHEN and CDR2 as SYDVKM. The CDR3 loop spans 16 amino acids. The CDR3 DNA reads TGTGCCAGCAGCCCGCTAGGTGCGCGGGAGGTAGATACGCAGTATTTT. Translated, it gives CASSPLGAREVDTQYF.

V is TRBV6-5 and J is TRBJ2-1; D gene ambiguous. CDR1 and CDR2 (germline): MNHEY, SVGAGI. V shed 0 bases and J shed 6 bases, with 9 bases lying between them. The CDR3 sequence is 14 residues long. CDR3 in DNA: TGTGCCAGCAGTTACTCTCCCTTCTCCAATGAGCAGTTCTTC. It specifies CASSYSPFSNEQFF.

The gene calls are TRBV27 and TRBJ2-3; D is unresolved. Germline V gene lookup returns CDR1 MNHEY and CDR2 SMNVEV (reference sequence). The length of the CDR3 is 14 residues. The V gene lost 2 bases and the J gene lost 4 bases, with 10 bases spanning the gap. CDR3 sequence reads: CASSLTPVADTQYF. The CDR3 DNA reads as TGTGCCAGCAGTTTAACTCCAGTTGCAGATACGCAGTATTTT.

In its sample, this clone is medium-sized. The chain carries TRBV18 and TRBJ1-5; TRBD1 is a possible D gene (5 bases). With 0 bases removed from V and 5 bases from J, the gap between germline ends came to 14 bases. The CDR3 extends over 16 amino acids. CDR1 and CDR2 from the germline V gene are KGHSH and LQKENI. The CDR3 loop reads CASSPPSGGLYQPQHF. For the CDR3, the DNA is TGTGCCAGCTCACCACCGTCCGGGGGACTATATCAGCCCCAGCATTTT.

This rearrangement joins TRBV29-1 to TRBJ1-6, with D tentatively TRBD1 (5 bases). CDR1 SQVTM and CDR2 ANQGSEA come from the germline V gene. The CDR3 length is 13 residues. Deletions cut 5 bases from V and 6 bases from J, with 11 bases between. CDR3 loop: CSVRDGFNSPLHF. The CDR3, as DNA: TGCAGCGTTCGGGACGGCTTTAATTCACCCCTCCACTTT.

The CDR3 coding sequence is TGTGCCAGTAGTTCTCAGGGTCGATCAAGTTCACCCCTCCACTTT. Its translation: CASSSQGRSSSPLHF. The chain combines TRBV19 with TRBJ1-6; possible D gene TRBD1, 5 bases. Germline assignment: CDR1 LNHDA and CDR2 SQIVND (reference sequence). The CDR3 has 15 amino acids. The V end lost 5 bases, the J end lost 9 bases, and 17 bases lay between the germline ends.

The sample holds a few counts of this clone. The chain carries TRBV7-8 and TRBJ2-1; maybe TRBD1 (5 bases). Per the germline V gene, CDR1 is SGHVS and CDR2 is FQNEAQ. Trimming pared 3 bases from V and 6 bases from J, leaving 21 bases between. This CDR3 has 17 residues. The CDR3 DNA follows: TGTGCCAGCAGCTTGGGGATAGGGGCAGCGCAACTCAATGAGCAGTTCTTC. The encoded protein is CASSLGIGAAQLNEQFF. The full variable domain, in which reference TRBV7-8 and TRBJ2-1 provide the parts outside the CDR3, is GAGVSQSPRYKVAKRGQDVALRCDPISGHVSLFWYQQALGQGPEFLTYFQNEAQLDKSGLPSDRFFAERPEGSVSTLKIQRTQQEDSAVYLCASSLGIGAAQLNEQFFGPGTRLTVL.

The V call is TRBV9, the J call TRBJ1-6; D ambiguous. In germline, CDR1 is SGDLS, CDR2 YYNGEE. V gave up 0 bases and J gave up 7 bases, with 8 bases separating them. The CDR3 contains 14 residues. CDR3 DNA: TGTGCCAGCAGCGTAGCGGTCCTAAATTCACCCCTCCACTTT. Its protein is CASSVAVLNSPLHF.

This chain links TRBV7-9 with TRBJ2-4; 7 nucleotides line up with TRBD1. The CDR3 has 14 residues. CDR1 is SEHNR and CDR2 is FQNEAQ in the germline V gene (reference sequence). V trimming: 5 bases; J trimming: 7 bases; junction bases outside the gene matches: 8. The DNA for the CDR3 is TGTGCCAGCAGCCGACAGGGCCCAGAGAACATTCAGTACTTC. Protein product: CASSRQGPENIQYF.

This clone appeared once. The V call is TRBV19, the J call TRBJ2-1, with 8 bases lining up with TRBD2. The germline V gene has CDR1 LNHDA and CDR2 SQIVND (reference sequence). The CDR3 runs 17 residues. The trim removed 4 bases at V and 3 bases at J, leaving 11 bases unmatched. CDR3 residues: CASSKALGAGGYNEQFF. The DNA for the CDR3 is TGTGCCAGTAGTAAGGCCCTCGGGGCGGGGGGCTACAATGAGCAGTTCTTC.